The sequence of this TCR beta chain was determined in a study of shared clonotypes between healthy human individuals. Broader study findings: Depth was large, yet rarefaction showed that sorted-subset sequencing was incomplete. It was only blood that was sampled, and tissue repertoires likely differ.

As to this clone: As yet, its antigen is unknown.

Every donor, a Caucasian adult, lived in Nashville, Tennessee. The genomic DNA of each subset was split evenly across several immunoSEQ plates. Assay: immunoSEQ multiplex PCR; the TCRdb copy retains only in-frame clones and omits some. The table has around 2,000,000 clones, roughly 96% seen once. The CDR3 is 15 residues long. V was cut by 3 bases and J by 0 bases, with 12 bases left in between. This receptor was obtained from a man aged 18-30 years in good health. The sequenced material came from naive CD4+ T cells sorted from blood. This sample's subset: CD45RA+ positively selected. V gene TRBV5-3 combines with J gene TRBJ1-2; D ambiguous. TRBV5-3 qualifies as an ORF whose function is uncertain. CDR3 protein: CARSSPGRPNYGYTF. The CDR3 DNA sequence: TGTGCCAGAAGCTCGCCTGGAAGGCCTAACTATGGCTACACCTTC.